This TCR beta chain emerged from a study of cytomegalovirus exposure and HLA in healthy donors. General study points: The study flagged about 160 TCR beta chains as cytomegalovirus-associated.

With regard to this clone: Its antigen remains unidentified.

The germline CDR1 and CDR2 sequences are SGHRS and YFSETQ. The CDR3 sequence is 15 residues long. V trimming: 4 bases; J trimming: 2 bases; junction bases outside the gene matches: 7. Healthy bone marrow donors supplied every sample. Primers included in the PCR were 60 Vbeta and 13 Jbeta primers. TCRdb's table, derived via immunoSEQ multiplex PCR, lists solely in-frame clones and lacks some. Among 210,000 or so clones, 77% were seen once, and the ten largest hold 2.5% to 3.5%. The rearrangement joins TRBV5-1 to TRBJ2-3, with 7 bases identical to TRBD1. Sequencing was performed on PBMCs. The TCR sequence derives from a woman aged 55-75 years in good health and CMV-seropositive. The CDR3 DNA reads TGCGCCAGCAGCCGACAGGGCGTTGACACAGATACGCAGTATTTT. It codes for CASSRQGVDTDTQYF.